Each of the 5 T cell receptor beta chains below was sequenced from the same sample in a study of vaccination and CD4 T cells after COVID-19. The treatment here: roughly nine-day PBMC culture with coronavirus spike peptide pools or control peptides (ViraFEST assay). These TCRs' antigens remain unknown. Sequenced with the Oncomine TCR Beta short-read assay was DNA taken from cultured CD4+ T cells. TCRdb redid the calling of the PCR reads with MiXCR, one entry per CDR3 protein. The data contain some 10,000 distinct CDR3 sequences, roughly 42% of them seen just once; the ten biggest clones take up 30% to 40%. The sequencing input was CD4+ T cells from blood, cultured in vitro. These receptors were taken from a human donor who had recovered from COVID-19.

The rearrangement joins TRBV20-1 to TRBJ2-7; perhaps D is TRBD1 or TRBD2 (7 bases each). Deletions cut 0 bases from V and 0 bases from J, with 24 bases between. The length of the CDR3 is 19 residues. CDR1 is DFQATT and CDR2 is SNEGSKA in the germline V gene (reference sequence). The CDR3 DNA reads TGCAGTGCTAGAGATTTTGGGGAAGGGGGCGGGGGTCCCTCCTACGAGCAGTACTTC. This sequence encodes CSARDFGEGGGGPSYEQYF.

The chain uses TRBV5-4 and TRBJ2-1; TRBD2 might be the D (7 bases). Deletions cut 5 bases from V and 5 bases from J, with 14 bases between. This CDR3 spans 14 amino acids. The V gene's germline CDR1 is SGHNT and CDR2 YYREEE (reference sequence). In DNA form, the CDR3 reads TGTGCCAGCAGTTGGGGGCGGGGGAACAATGAGCAGTTCTTC. Its translation: CASSWGRGNNEQFF.

This clonotype was observed a few times. The V call is TRBV19, the J call TRBJ1-1; TRBD1 matches 7 bases. Trimming took 5 bases from V and 5 from J; bases not matched to a gene: 8. The CDR3 extends over 14 amino acids. Germline V CDR1 and CDR2: LNHDA, SQIVND (reference sequence). The CDR3 bases are TGTGCCAGTAGTCTACGACAGGGTAGGACTGAAGCTTTCTTT. It is translated as CASSLRQGRTEAFF.

This clonotype was seen a few times. The chain recombines TRBV19 with TRBJ1-2, with 9 nucleotides matching TRBD1. The CDR3 is made up of 16 amino acids. Per germline, CDR1 LNHDA and CDR2 SQIVND (reference sequence). The V and J ends lost 5 bases and 4 bases, in that order; junction bases with no gene match: 11. CDR3 sequence (DNA): TGTGCCAGTAGTCGACAGGGGGGGATCGAATTCTATGGCTACACCTTC. This codes for CASSRQGGIEFYGYTF.

This chain joins TRBV3-1 and TRBJ1-2; D is unresolved. V was shortened by 0 bases and J by 7 bases, with 15 bases between the two germline ends. The CDR3 totals 15 residues. Germline values: CDR1 LGHDT, CDR2 YNNKEL (reference sequence). The CDR3 protein is CASSQESRGSSGYTF. Here the CDR3 DNA reads TGTGCCAGCAGCCAAGAGAGTCGGGGTTCGAGTGGCTACACCTTC.